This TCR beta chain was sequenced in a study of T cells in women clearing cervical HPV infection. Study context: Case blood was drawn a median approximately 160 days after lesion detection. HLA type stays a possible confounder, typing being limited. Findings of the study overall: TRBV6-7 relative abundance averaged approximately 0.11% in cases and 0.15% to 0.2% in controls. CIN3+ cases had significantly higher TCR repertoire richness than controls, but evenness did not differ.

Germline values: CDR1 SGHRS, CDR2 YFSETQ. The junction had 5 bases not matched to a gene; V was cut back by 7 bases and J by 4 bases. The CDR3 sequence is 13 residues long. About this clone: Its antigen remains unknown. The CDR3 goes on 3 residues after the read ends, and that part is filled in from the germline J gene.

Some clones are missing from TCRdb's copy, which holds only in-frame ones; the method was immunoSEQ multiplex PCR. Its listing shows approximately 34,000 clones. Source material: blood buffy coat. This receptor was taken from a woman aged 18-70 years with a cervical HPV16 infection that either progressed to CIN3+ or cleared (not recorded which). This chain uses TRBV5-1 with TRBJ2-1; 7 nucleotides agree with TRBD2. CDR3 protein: CASGGLGYNEQFF. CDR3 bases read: TGCGCCAGCGGAGGACTAGGGTACAATGAG.